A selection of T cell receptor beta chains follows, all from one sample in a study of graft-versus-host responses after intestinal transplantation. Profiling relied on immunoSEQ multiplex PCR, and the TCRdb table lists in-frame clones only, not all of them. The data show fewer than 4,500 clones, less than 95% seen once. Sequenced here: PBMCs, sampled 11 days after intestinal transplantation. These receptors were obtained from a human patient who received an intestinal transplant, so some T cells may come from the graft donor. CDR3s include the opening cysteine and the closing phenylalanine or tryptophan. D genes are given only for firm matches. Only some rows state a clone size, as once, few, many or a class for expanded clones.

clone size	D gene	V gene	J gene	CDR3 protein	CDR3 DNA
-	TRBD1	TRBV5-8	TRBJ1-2	CASSDPGTVNYGYTF	TGTGCCAGCAGCGACCCCGGGACAGTTAACTATGGCTACACCTTC
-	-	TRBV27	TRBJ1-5	CASSRSRGTQPQHF	TGTGCCAGCAGTCGATCGCGGGGGACTCAGCCCCAGCATTTT
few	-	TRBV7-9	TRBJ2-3	CASTGPTDTQYF	TGTGCCAGCACAGGACCTACAGATACGCAGTATTTT
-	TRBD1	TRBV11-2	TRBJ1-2	CASSLKTGVSYGYTF	TGTGCCAGCAGCTTAAAGACAGGGGTTTCGTATGGCTACACCTTC
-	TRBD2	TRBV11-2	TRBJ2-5	CATQTGGDETQYF	TGTGCCACTCAGACTGGGGGGGACGAGACCCAGTACTTC
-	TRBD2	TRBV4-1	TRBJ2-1	CASSHPLAGVEYNEQFF	TGCGCCAGCAGCCACCCCCTTGCGGGAGTGGAATACAATGAGCAGTTCTTC
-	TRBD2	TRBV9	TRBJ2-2	CASSVGGTSGRAYTGELFF	TGTGCCAGCAGCGTAGGGGGGACTAGCGGGAGGGCCTACACCGGGGAGCTGTTTTTT
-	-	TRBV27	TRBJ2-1	CASSLLGGSYNEQFF	TGTGCCAGCAGTTTACTGGGGGGCTCCTACAATGAGCAGTTCTTC
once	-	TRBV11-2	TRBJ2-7	CASSLVPEYEQYF	TGTGCCAGCAGCTTAGTGCCCGAATACGAGCAGTACTTC
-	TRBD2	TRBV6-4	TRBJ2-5	CASSDATSGRAPETQYF	TGTGCCAGCAGTGACGCGACTAGCGGGAGGGCCCCGGAGACCCAGTACTTC
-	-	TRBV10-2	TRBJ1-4	CASRTGNSNEKLFF	TGCGCCAGCAGGACAGGCAACTCTAATGAAAAACTGTTTTTT
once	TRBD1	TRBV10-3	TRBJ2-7	CAISDFQGDEQYF	TGTGCCATCAGTGACTTTCAGGGGGACGAGCAGTACTTC
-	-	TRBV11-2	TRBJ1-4	CASSSPGRASEKLFF	TGTGCCAGCAGCTCCCCAGGGAGGGCGAGTGAAAAACTGTTTTTT
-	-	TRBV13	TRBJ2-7	CASSGGRGGSYEQYF	TGTGCCAGCAGCGGTGGACGGGGCGGCTCCTACGAGCAGTACTTC
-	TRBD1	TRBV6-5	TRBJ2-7	CASSHRGSYEQYF	TGTGCCAGCAGTCACAGGGGGTCCTACGAGCAGTACTTC
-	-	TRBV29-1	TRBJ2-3	CSVEDPQELTDTQYF	TGCAGCGTTGAAGATCCTCAGGAGCTAACAGATACGCAGTATTTT
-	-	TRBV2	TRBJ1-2	CASSAHPGFDYGYTF	TGTGCCAGCAGTGCCCACCCGGGGTTCGACTATGGCTACACCTTC
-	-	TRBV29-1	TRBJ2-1	CSVDLEDRAYNEQFF	TGCAGCGTTGATCTAGAGGACAGAGCCTACAATGAGCAGTTCTTC
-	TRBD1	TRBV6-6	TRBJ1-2	CASSPMTGEYGYTF	TGTGCCAGCTCTCCTATGACAGGGGAATATGGCTACACCTTC
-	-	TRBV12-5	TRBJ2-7	CASGLSADSYEQYF	TGTGCTAGTGGTTTGTCGGCTGACTCCTACGAGCAGTACTTC
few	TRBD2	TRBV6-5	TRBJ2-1	CASSYVAGTHNEQFF	TGTGCCAGCAGTTACGTAGCGGGGACTCACAATGAGCAGTTCTTC
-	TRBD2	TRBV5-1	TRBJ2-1	CASSLKLAGNNEQFF	TGCGCCAGCAGCTTGAAGCTAGCGGGTAACAATGAGCAGTTCTTC
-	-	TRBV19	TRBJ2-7	CASSIPGQGPFYEQYF	TGTGCCAGTAGTATTCCGGGACAAGGGCCCTTCTACGAGCAGTACTTC
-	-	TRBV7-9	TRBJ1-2	CASSYNRHHGKTYGYTF	TGTGCCAGCAGCTATAATCGACACCATGGAAAGACCTATGGCTACACCTTC
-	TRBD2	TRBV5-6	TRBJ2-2	CASSLGLAGGTGELFF	TGTGCCAGCAGCTTGGGCCTAGCGGGAGGGACCGGGGAGCTGTTTTTT
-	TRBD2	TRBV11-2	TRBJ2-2	CASSYPREGGTGELFF	TGTGCCAGCAGCTACCCGCGGGAGGGCGGAACCGGGGAGCTGTTTTTT
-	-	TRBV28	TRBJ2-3	CASSPPGVDTQYF	TGTGCCAGCAGTCCCCCGGGAGTGGATACGCAGTATTTT